This TCR beta chain was identified in a study of shared clonotypes between healthy human individuals. Study conclusions and caveats: Non-shared clonotypes had lower generation probabilities than clonotypes shared by all four sorted-subset donors. Represented genetic and exposure-history diversity was restricted by having few donors.

In its sample, this clone was seen a few times. What it binds is unknown. The protocol was immunoSEQ multiplex PCR, while the TCRdb copy is restricted to in-frame clones and leaves out a portion. Found here are under 1,100,000 clones, 70% to 80% of them singletons; the top ten hold around 1.4%. HIV-negative, healthy adults without recent acute infections or vaccinations were the donors. In germline, CDR1 is MDHEN, CDR2 SYDVKM. The CDR3 length is 13 residues. The germline V and J ends were trimmed by 5 bases and 6 bases, with 13 bases remaining between them. This TCR was sampled from a man aged 18 to 30 in good health. The sample taken for sequencing was memory CD4+ T cells sorted from blood. Described subset: CD45RA-negative fraction. The rearrangement joins TRBV28 to TRBJ1-2, with D possibly being TRBD1 (5 bases). The CDR3: CASSPQGFDGYTF. The DNA of the CDR3 is TGTGCCAGCAGTCCGCAGGGTTTTGATGGCTACACCTTC.